Listed here are 10 T cell receptor beta chains from one sample, sequenced in a study of chemoradiotherapy in HPV16-positive cancers. Repertoires were generated with immunoSEQ multiplex PCR, while TCRdb's copy carries only in-frame clones and drops some. The sample records approximately 29,000 clones, more than 80% being singletons. The material sequenced was blood, taken from a patient who underwent chemoradiotherapy. These receptors all stem from a human donor with HPV-associated anogenital cancer.

The V call is TRBV4-2, the J call TRBJ1-2, with D possibly being TRBD1 (6 bases). The germline V gene encodes CDR1 LGHNA and CDR2 YNFKEQ. The CDR3 covers 16 residues. The V and J ends lost 0 bases and 4 bases respectively, with 15 bases between them. CDR3 nucleotide sequence: TGTGCCAGCAGCCAAGAGGACAGATCGCCGACCTATGGCTACACCTTC. This codes for CASSQEDRSPTYGYTF.

The J gene is TRBJ1-2, the V gene TRBV5-1; D might be TRBD1 (5 bases). The CDR3 is made up of 13 amino acids. V was cut by 4 bases and J by 5 bases, with 12 bases left in between. CDR1 is SGHRS and CDR2 is YFSETQ in the germline V gene. The CDR3 loop is CASSHDSSYGYTF. Here the CDR3 DNA reads TGCGCCAGCAGCCACGACAGTTCATATGGCTACACCTTC.

V is TRBV27 and J is TRBJ1-1, with 7 bases fitting TRBD1. CDR3 length: 16 amino acids. V was clipped by 3 bases and J by 0 bases; unmatched bases: 7. Per the germline V gene, CDR1 is MNHEY and CDR2 is SMNVEV (reference sequence). This chain's CDR3 is CASSLSQTGVNTEAFF. The CDR3 DNA reads as TGTGCCAGCAGTTTGTCCCAAACAGGGGTGAACACTGAAGCTTTCTTT.

The rearrangement joins TRBV6-5 to TRBJ1-1; D possibly corresponds to TRBD1 (6 bases). Germline V gives CDR1 MNHEY, CDR2 SVGAGI. CDR3 length equals 13 residues. Trimming stripped 5 bases from V and 4 bases from J, with 11 bases between. The CDR3 sequence is CASSHGGATEAFF. The CDR3 DNA reads as TGTGCCAGCAGTCATGGGGGGGCCACTGAAGCTTTCTTT.

The chain uses TRBV11-2 and TRBJ2-1; D remains ambiguous. Germline CDR1 reads SGHAT; CDR2 reads FQNNGV. The CDR3 sequence is 15 residues long. The V and J ends lost 0 bases and 7 bases respectively, with 13 bases between them. CDR3 residues: CASSLDTEPRNEQFF. CDR3 nucleotides: TGTGCCAGCAGCTTAGATACGGAACCGAGGAATGAGCAGTTCTTC. Looking up the rest from reference TRBV11-2 and TRBJ2-1 gives the full variable domain: EAGVAQSPRYKIIEKRQSVAFWCNPISGHATLYWYQQILGQGPKLLIQFQNNGVVDDSQLPKDRFSAERLKGVDSTLKIQPAKLEDSAVYLCASSLDTEPRNEQFFGPGTRLTVL.

This chain uses TRBV5-5 with TRBJ2-1; D ambiguous. This CDR3 comprises 13 residues. CDR1 and CDR2 from the germline V gene are SGHKS and YYEKEE (reference sequence). V was trimmed by 0 bases and J by 4 bases, leaving 5 bases between them. The CDR3 DNA sequence: TGTGCCAGCAGCTTGGACAGATACAATGAGCAGTTCTTC. Translating gives CASSLDRYNEQFF.

The rearrangement joins TRBV5-1 to TRBJ1-2; the D is unclear. CDR1 and CDR2 (germline): SGHRS, YFSETQ. The CDR3 spans 14 residues. The V gene lost 0 bases and the J gene lost 5 bases, with 11 bases spanning the gap. CDR3 sequence: CASSLAEDTYGYTF. The CDR3 DNA reads TGCGCCAGCAGCTTGGCGGAGGATACTTATGGCTACACCTTC. Drawing the rest from reference TRBV5-1 and TRBJ1-2, the complete variable domain is KAGVTQTPRYLIKTRGQQVTLSCSPISGHRSVSWYQQTPGQGLQFLFEYFSETQRNKGNFPGRFSGRQFSNSRSEMNVSTLELGDSALYLCASSLAEDTYGYTFGSGTRLTVV.

The V call is TRBV5-4, the J call TRBJ2-1; TRBD1 matches at 7 bases. Germline CDR1 is SGHNT and CDR2 is YYREEE (reference sequence). The CDR3 is made up of 14 amino acids. V trimming: 1 base; J trimming: 6 bases; junction bases outside the gene matches: 4. Written as DNA, the CDR3 is TGTGCCAGCAGCTTGAGGACAGGCTCCAATGAGCAGTTCTTC. This codes for CASSLRTGSNEQFF.

The rearrangement uses TRBV6-1 and TRBJ1-2; possibly TRBD1 for D (6 bases). The germline gives CDR1 MNHNS, CDR2 SASEGT. The germline V and J ends were trimmed by 4 bases and 8 bases, with 14 bases remaining between them. The CDR3 spans 13 residues. The CDR3 coding sequence is TGTGCCAGCAGTGGCACAGGGCTGAGCGGCTACACCTTC. Its protein product is CASSGTGLSGYTF.

This chain joins TRBV19 and TRBJ1-6; 12 bases are a match to TRBD1. With 3 bases clipped from V and 9 bases from J, the junction kept 6 bases outside the gene matches. Germline CDR1 LNHDA, CDR2 SQIVND (reference sequence). CDR3 length equals 16 residues. CDR3 amino acids: CASSMRGQGAVSPLHF. The CDR3 coding sequence is TGTGCCAGTAGTATGAGGGGACAGGGGGCAGTTTCACCCCTCCACTTT.